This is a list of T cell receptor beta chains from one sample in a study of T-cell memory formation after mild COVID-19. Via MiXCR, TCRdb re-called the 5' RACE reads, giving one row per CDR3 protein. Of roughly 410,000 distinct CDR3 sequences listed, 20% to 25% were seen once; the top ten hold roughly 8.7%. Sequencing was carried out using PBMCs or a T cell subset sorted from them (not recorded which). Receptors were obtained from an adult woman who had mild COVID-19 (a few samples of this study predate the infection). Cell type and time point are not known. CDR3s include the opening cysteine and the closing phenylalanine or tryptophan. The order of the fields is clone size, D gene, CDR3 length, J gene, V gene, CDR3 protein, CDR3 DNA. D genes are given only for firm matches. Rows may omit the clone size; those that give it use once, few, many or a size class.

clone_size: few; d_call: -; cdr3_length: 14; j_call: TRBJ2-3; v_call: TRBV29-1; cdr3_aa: CSVDWGIPTDTQYF; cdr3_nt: TGCAGCGTTGATTGGGGGATCCCCACAGATACGCAGTATTTT
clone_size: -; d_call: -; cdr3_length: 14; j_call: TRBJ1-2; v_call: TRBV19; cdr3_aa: CASSIGVGDRGYTF; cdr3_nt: TGTGCCAGTAGTATAGGGGTCGGGGATCGTGGCTACACCTTC
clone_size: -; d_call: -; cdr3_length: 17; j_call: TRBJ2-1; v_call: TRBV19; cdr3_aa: CASSIDLVLSSYNEQFF; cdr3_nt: TGTGCCAGTAGTATAGATCTGGTCCTCAGCTCCTACAATGAGCAGTTCTTC
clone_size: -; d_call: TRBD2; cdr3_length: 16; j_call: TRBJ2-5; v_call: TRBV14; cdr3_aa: CASSQDTAGAGKTQYF; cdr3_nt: TGTGCCAGCAGCCAAGATACTGCGGGAGCGGGAAAGACCCAGTACTTC
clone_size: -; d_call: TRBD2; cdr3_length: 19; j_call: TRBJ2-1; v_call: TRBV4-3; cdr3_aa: CASSQDSSTSGSSYNEQFF; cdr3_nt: TGCGCCAGCAGCCAAGATTCCTCCACTAGCGGAAGCTCCTACAATGAGCAGTTCTTC
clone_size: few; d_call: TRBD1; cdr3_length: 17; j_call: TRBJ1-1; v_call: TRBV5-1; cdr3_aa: CASSLGGGTGMNTEAFF; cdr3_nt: TGCGCCAGCTCCCTAGGGGGGGGGACAGGTATGAACACTGAAGCTTTCTTT
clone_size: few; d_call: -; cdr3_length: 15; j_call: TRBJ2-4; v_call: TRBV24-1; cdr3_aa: CATSPWGMAKNIQYF; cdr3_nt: TGTGCCACCAGTCCTTGGGGTATGGCCAAAAACATTCAGTACTTC
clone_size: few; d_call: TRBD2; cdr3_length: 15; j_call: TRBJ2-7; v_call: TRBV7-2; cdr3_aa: CASSPQRGLSYEQYF; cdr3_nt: TGTGCCAGCAGCCCTCAGCGGGGTTTGTCCTACGAGCAGTACTTC
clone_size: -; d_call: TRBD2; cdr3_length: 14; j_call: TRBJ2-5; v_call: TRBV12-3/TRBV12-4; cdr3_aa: CASSQTSVQETQYF; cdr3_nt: TGTGCCAGCAGCCAAACTAGCGTTCAAGAGACCCAGTACTTC
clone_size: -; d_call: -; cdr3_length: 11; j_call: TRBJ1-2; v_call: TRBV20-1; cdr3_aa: CSARDSYGYTF; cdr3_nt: TGCAGTGCTAGAGACAGCTATGGCTACACCTTC
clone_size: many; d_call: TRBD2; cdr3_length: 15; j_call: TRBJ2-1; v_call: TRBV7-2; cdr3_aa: CASSLVPSGYNEQFF; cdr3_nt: TGTGCCAGCAGCTTAGTCCCTAGCGGGTACAATGAGCAGTTCTTC
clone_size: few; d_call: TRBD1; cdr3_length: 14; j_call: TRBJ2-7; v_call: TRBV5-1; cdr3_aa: CASSLTGTVYEQYF; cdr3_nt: TGCGCCAGCAGCTTGACCGGGACAGTCTACGAGCAGTACTTC
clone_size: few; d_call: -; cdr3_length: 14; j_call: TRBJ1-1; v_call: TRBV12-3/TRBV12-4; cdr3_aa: CASSLGRKNTEAFF; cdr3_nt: TGTGCCAGCAGTTTGGGCAGGAAGAACACTGAAGCTTTCTTT
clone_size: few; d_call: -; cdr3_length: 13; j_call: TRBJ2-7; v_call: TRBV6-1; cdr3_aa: CASSGRGSYEQYF; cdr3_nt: TGTGCCAGCAGCGGCCGGGGTTCCTACGAGCAGTACTTC
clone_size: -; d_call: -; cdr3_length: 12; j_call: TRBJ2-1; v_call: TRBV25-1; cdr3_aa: CASSGHLGTQFF; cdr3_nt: TGTGCCAGCAGTGGGCACCTCGGGACACAGTTCTTC
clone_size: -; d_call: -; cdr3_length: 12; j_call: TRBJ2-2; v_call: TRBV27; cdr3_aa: CASSSTNGELFF; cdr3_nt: TGTGCCAGCAGTTCCACGAACGGGGAGCTGTTTTTT
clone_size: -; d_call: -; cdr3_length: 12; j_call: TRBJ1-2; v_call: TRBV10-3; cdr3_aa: CAIPNGQYGYTF; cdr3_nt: TGTGCCATCCCTAACGGACAGTATGGCTACACCTTC
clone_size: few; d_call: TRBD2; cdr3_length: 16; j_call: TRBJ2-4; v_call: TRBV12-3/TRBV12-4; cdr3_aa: CASSSPLRLAVDIQYF; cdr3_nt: TGTGCCAGCAGTTCACCCCTAAGACTAGCGGTGGACATTCAGTACTTC
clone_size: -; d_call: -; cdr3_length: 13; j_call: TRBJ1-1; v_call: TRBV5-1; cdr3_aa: CASSSGQNSEAFF; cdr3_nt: TGCGCCAGCAGCTCGGGCCAAAACTCTGAAGCTTTCTTT
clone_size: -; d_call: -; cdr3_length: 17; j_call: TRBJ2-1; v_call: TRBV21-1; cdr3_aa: CASSKVLARSSYNEQFF; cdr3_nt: TGTGCCAGCAGCAAGGTACTAGCCCGGAGCTCCTACAATGAGCAGTTCTTC
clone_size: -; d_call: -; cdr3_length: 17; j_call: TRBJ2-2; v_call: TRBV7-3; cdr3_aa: CASSLKGWAENTGELFF; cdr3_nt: TGTGCCAGCAGCTTAAAAGGGTGGGCTGAGAACACCGGGGAGCTGTTTTTT
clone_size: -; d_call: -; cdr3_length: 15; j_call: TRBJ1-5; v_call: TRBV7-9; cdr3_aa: CASSSQGKGNQPQHF; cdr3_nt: TGTGCCAGCAGCTCCCAGGGTAAGGGCAATCAGCCCCAGCATTTT
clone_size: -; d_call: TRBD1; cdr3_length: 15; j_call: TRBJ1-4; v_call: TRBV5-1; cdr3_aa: CASSLCRTLRTGDLF; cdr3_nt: TGCGCCAGCAGCTTATGCCGGACGCTTCGGACAGGTGACCTCTTT
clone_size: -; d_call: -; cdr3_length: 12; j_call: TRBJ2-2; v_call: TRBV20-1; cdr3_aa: CSARDQAGELFF; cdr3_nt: TGCAGTGCTAGAGATCAAGCCGGGGAGCTGTTTTTT
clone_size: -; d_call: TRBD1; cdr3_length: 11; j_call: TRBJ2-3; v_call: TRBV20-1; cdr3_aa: CSALTGITQYF; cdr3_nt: TGCAGTGCTTTGACAGGGATAACGCAGTATTTT
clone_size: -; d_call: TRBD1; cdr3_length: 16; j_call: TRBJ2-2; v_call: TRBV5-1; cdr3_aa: CASSLRPGGGTGELFF; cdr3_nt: TGCGCCAGCAGCCTCCGGCCAGGGGGCGGGACCGGGGAGCTGTTTTTT
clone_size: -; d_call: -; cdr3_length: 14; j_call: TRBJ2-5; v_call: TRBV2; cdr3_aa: CASSEVGGGETQYF; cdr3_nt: TGTGCCAGCAGTGAAGTCGGGGGCGGAGAGACCCAGTACTTC
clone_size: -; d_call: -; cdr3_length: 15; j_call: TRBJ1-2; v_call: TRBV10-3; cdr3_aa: CAIRGDNAANYGYTF; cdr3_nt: TGTGCCATCAGAGGGGACAACGCAGCTAACTATGGCTACACCTTC
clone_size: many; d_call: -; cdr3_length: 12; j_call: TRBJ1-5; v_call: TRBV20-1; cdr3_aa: CSARQGNQPQHF; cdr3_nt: TGCAGTGCTAGACAGGGCAATCAGCCCCAGCATTTT
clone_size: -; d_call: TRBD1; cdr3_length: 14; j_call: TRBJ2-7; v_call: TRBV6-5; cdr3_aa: CASSQRGQVYEQYF; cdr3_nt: TGTGCCAGCAGTCAAAGAGGACAGGTATACGAGCAGTACTTC
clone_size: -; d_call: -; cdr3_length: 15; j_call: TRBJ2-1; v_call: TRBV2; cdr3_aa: CASSRAGPTYNEQFF; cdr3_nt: TGTGCCAGCAGCCGGGCGGGACCTACCTACAATGAGCAGTTCTTC
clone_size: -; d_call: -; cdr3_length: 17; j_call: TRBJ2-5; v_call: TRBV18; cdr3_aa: CASSPFPVRRPDQTQYF; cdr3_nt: TGTGCCAGCTCACCATTTCCCGTTAGACGGCCGGATCAGACCCAGTACTTC
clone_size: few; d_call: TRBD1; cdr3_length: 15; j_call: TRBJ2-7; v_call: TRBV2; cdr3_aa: CASTSQGTGAYEQYF; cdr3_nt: TGTGCCAGCACCTCCCAGGGGACAGGGGCTTACGAGCAGTACTTC
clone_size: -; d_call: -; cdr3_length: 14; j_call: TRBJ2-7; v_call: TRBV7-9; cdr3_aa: CASSLDLGAVEQYF; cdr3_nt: TGTGCCAGCAGCTTAGACTTAGGGGCAGTCGAGCAGTACTTC
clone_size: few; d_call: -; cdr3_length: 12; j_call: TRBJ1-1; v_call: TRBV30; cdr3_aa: CASTRGRPEAFF; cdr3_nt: TGTGCCTCCACTAGGGGACGGCCTGAAGCTTTCTTT
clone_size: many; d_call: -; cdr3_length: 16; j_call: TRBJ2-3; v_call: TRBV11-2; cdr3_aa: CASSLIDGGGTDTQYF; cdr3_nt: TGTGCCAGCAGCCTTATCGACGGGGGAGGCACAGATACGCAGTATTTT
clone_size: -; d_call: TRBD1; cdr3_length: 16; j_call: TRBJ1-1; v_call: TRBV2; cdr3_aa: CASSRGTRTGAAEAFF; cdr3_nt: TGTGCCAGCAGTCGAGGGACGCGGACAGGGGCAGCTGAAGCTTTCTTT
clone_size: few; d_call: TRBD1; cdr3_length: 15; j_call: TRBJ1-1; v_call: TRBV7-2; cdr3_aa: CASSLQGAGLTEAFF; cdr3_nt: TGTGCCAGCAGCTTACAGGGGGCAGGTTTGACTGAAGCTTTCTTT